This T cell receptor (beta chain) was obtained from a study of CD8 T cells in ankylosing spondylitis. Study findings and constraints: One TCR beta motif, made up of several highly homologous variants, appeared characteristic of ankylosing spondylitis blood.

Germline-derived CDR1 and CDR2 are DFQATT and SNEGSKA (reference sequence). The trim removed 4 bases at V and 6 bases at J, leaving 2 bases unmatched. The CDR3 is 11 residues long. TCRdb re-derived calls from the 5' RACE reads in MiXCR, one entry per CDR3 protein. The sample contains about 300,000 distinct CDR3 sequences, about 9.9% of which appear only once. Ten or more counts support this clonotype. The antigen remains undetermined. The specimen was blood, either unsorted or a sorted T cell fraction (not recorded which). The sequence was collected from a female donor with ankylosing spondylitis or in good health (not recorded which). This chain connects TRBV20-1 to TRBJ2-7; 8 nucleotides line up with TRBD1. The CDR3 sequence: CSATGQVEQYF. CDR3 DNA: TGCAGTGCTACGGGACAGGTCGAGCAGTACTTC.